A selection of T cell receptor beta chains follows, all from one sample in a study of T cells in Graves' hyperthyroidism and ophthalmopathy. TCRdb independently ran MiXCR on the multiplex PCR reads; one entry per CDR3 protein. This table has about 590,000 distinct CDR3 sequences, more than 13% appearing once. Sequenced input: blood. These receptor sequences come from a woman aged 18-29 years with Graves' ophthalmopathy. Both conserved end residues are part of each CDR3. A D gene is named only where the DNA matches it firmly. Rows give clone size only sometimes, using once, few, many, or a class for an expanded clone.

CDR3 protein: CASGLSRSSYNEQFF; CDR3 DNA: TGTGCTAGTGGTTTGTCACGGAGCTCCTACAATGAGCAGTTCTTC; D gene: -; clone size: many; V gene: TRBV12-5; J gene: TRBJ2-1
CDR3 protein: CASSSRPAGGLSTDTQYF; CDR3 DNA: TGTGCCAGCAGCTCGCGCCCGGCGGGAGGACTGAGCACAGATACGCAGTATTTT; D gene: TRBD2; clone size: many; V gene: TRBV7-2; J gene: TRBJ2-3
CDR3 protein: CASSRGEAGTQYF; CDR3 DNA: TGTGCCAGCAGCCGAGGGGAGGCGGGCACCCAGTACTTC; D gene: -; clone size: few; V gene: TRBV5-8; J gene: TRBJ2-5
CDR3 protein: CASSYGTLAGELFF; CDR3 DNA: TGTGCCAGCAGTTATGGAACCTTGGCCGGGGAGCTGTTTTTT; D gene: -; clone size: -; V gene: TRBV27; J gene: TRBJ2-2
CDR3 protein: CASSFGPGTNLPYSYEQYF; CDR3 DNA: TGTGCCAGCAGCTTCGGGCCCGGGACCAACCTTCCCTACTCCTACGAGCAGTACTTC; D gene: -; clone size: few; V gene: TRBV5-4; J gene: TRBJ2-7
CDR3 protein: CSARERYNGRAQWNEQFF; CDR3 DNA: TGCAGTGCTAGAGAGCGTTATAACGGGAGGGCCCAATGGAATGAGCAGTTCTTC; D gene: TRBD2; clone size: many; V gene: TRBV20-1; J gene: TRBJ2-1
CDR3 protein: CASSLVAIDTQYF; CDR3 DNA: TGTGCCAGCAGCTTAGTAGCGATTGATACGCAGTATTTT; D gene: -; clone size: many; V gene: TRBV7-3; J gene: TRBJ2-3
CDR3 protein: CASSQGTSDGYTF; CDR3 DNA: TGCGCCAGCAGCCAAGGGACTTCAGATGGCTACACCTTC; D gene: -; clone size: few; V gene: TRBV4-1; J gene: TRBJ1-2
CDR3 protein: CASSLTGVAENTEAFF; CDR3 DNA: TGTGCCAGCAGTTTAACGGGCGTTGCCGAGAACACTGAAGCTTTCTTT; D gene: -; clone size: -; V gene: TRBV27; J gene: TRBJ1-1
CDR3 protein: CASSARVARGTGGYTF; CDR3 DNA: TGTGCCAGCAGCGCTAGGGTAGCCCGAGGGACTGGAGGCTACACCTTC; D gene: -; clone size: few; V gene: TRBV6-2/TRBV6-3; J gene: TRBJ1-2
CDR3 protein: CASGRGGGMNTEAFF; CDR3 DNA: TGTGCCAGCGGTCGGGGGGGAGGGATGAACACTGAAGCTTTCTTT; D gene: -; clone size: few; V gene: TRBV27; J gene: TRBJ1-1
CDR3 protein: CASSLRLAVDEQYF; CDR3 DNA: TGTGCCAGCAGTTTGAGGTTGGCCGTCGACGAGCAGTACTTC; D gene: -; clone size: many; V gene: TRBV27; J gene: TRBJ2-7
CDR3 protein: CSARTGGYMNTEAFF; CDR3 DNA: TGCAGTGCTAGGACAGGGGGTTACATGAACACTGAAGCTTTCTTT; D gene: TRBD1; clone size: -; V gene: TRBV20-1; J gene: TRBJ1-1
CDR3 protein: CASSIQQGTSQPQHF; CDR3 DNA: TGTGCCAGTAGTATTCAGCAGGGAACGAGTCAGCCCCAGCATTTT; D gene: -; clone size: -; V gene: TRBV19; J gene: TRBJ1-5
CDR3 protein: CASSLVAALYNEQFF; CDR3 DNA: TGTGCCAGCAGCTTAGTCGCGGCCCTATACAATGAGCAGTTCTTC; D gene: -; clone size: many; V gene: TRBV7-9; J gene: TRBJ2-1
CDR3 protein: CASSLELTGTGSYEQYF; CDR3 DNA: TGTGCCAGCAGTTTAGAGCTAACCGGGACAGGGTCCTACGAGCAGTACTTC; D gene: TRBD1; clone size: -; V gene: TRBV28; J gene: TRBJ2-7
CDR3 protein: CASSSLVNTGELFF; CDR3 DNA: TGCGCCAGCAGCTCCCTGGTGAACACCGGGGAGCTGTTTTTT; D gene: -; clone size: -; V gene: TRBV4-1; J gene: TRBJ2-2
CDR3 protein: CASSSSDGPTGELFF; CDR3 DNA: TGCGCCAGCAGCTCATCAGACGGCCCCACCGGGGAGCTGTTTTTT; D gene: -; clone size: few; V gene: TRBV5-1; J gene: TRBJ2-2
CDR3 protein: CASSLQVGGLADTQYF; CDR3 DNA: TGTGCCAGCAGTCTCCAGGTGGGAGGGCTGGCAGATACGCAGTATTTT; D gene: TRBD2; clone size: many; V gene: TRBV27; J gene: TRBJ2-3
CDR3 protein: CAISERREVATDTQYF; CDR3 DNA: TGTGCCATCAGTGAACGGCGGGAGGTTGCCACAGATACGCAGTATTTT; D gene: TRBD2; clone size: many; V gene: TRBV10-3; J gene: TRBJ2-3
CDR3 protein: CASGLASNEQFF; CDR3 DNA: TGTGCCAGCGGCCTAGCTTCCAATGAGCAGTTCTTC; D gene: -; clone size: few; V gene: TRBV6-2/TRBV6-3; J gene: TRBJ2-1
CDR3 protein: CASSSRTDTDTQYF; CDR3 DNA: TGTGCCAGCAGTTCCCGGACTGACACAGATACGCAGTATTTT; D gene: -; clone size: many; V gene: TRBV6-1; J gene: TRBJ2-3
CDR3 protein: CASSQDAVIAGSYNEQFF; CDR3 DNA: TGCGCCAGCAGCCAAGATGCCGTGATCGCCGGCTCCTACAATGAGCAGTTCTTC; D gene: -; clone size: few; V gene: TRBV4-3; J gene: TRBJ2-1
CDR3 protein: CASGFSAGVNTGELFF; CDR3 DNA: TGTGCTAGTGGTTTTAGTGCGGGAGTTAACACCGGGGAGCTGTTTTTT; D gene: TRBD2; clone size: few; V gene: TRBV12-5; J gene: TRBJ2-2
CDR3 protein: CASSLELAGGVYNEQFF; CDR3 DNA: TGTGCCAGCAGCTTAGAACTAGCGGGTGGGGTTTACAATGAGCAGTTCTTC; D gene: TRBD2; clone size: many; V gene: TRBV7-6; J gene: TRBJ2-1
CDR3 protein: CASSPTEANYGYTF; CDR3 DNA: TGTGCCAGCTCACCAACGGAAGCTAACTATGGCTACACCTTC; D gene: -; clone size: few; V gene: TRBV18; J gene: TRBJ1-2
CDR3 protein: CASSLAQGAVYEQYF; CDR3 DNA: TGCGCCAGCAGCTTGGCCCAGGGGGCCGTCTACGAGCAGTACTTC; D gene: TRBD1; clone size: many; V gene: TRBV5-1; J gene: TRBJ2-7
CDR3 protein: CASSIVGVGGPRSSGNTIYF; CDR3 DNA: TGTGCCAGTAGTATAGTCGGGGTTGGCGGTCCAAGGAGCTCTGGAAACACCATATATTTT; D gene: -; clone size: -; V gene: TRBV19; J gene: TRBJ1-3
CDR3 protein: CASSPDHREGQPQHF; CDR3 DNA: TGTGCCAGCAGCCCTGATCACAGGGAAGGTCAGCCCCAGCATTTT; D gene: -; clone size: -; V gene: TRBV6-1; J gene: TRBJ1-5
CDR3 protein: CASSFPSNTEAFF; CDR3 DNA: TGTGCCAGCAGCTTCCCAAGTAACACTGAAGCTTTCTTT; D gene: -; clone size: many; V gene: TRBV7-9; J gene: TRBJ1-1
CDR3 protein: CASSPTGAFGQYF; CDR3 DNA: TGTGCCAGCAGCCCGACGGGGGCTTTTGGCCAGTACTTC; D gene: -; clone size: many; V gene: TRBV7-3; J gene: TRBJ2-5
CDR3 protein: CASSQVGGQGTANEQFF; CDR3 DNA: TGCGCCAGCAGCCAAGTGGGCGGTCAGGGGACGGCCAATGAGCAGTTCTTC; D gene: -; clone size: -; V gene: TRBV4-1; J gene: TRBJ2-1
CDR3 protein: CAISESGTGSNQPQHF; CDR3 DNA: TGTGCCATCAGTGAGTCGGGGACAGGGAGCAATCAGCCCCAGCATTTT; D gene: TRBD1; clone size: few; V gene: TRBV10-3; J gene: TRBJ1-5
CDR3 protein: CASSPTTRGYEQYF; CDR3 DNA: TGTGCCAGCAGCCCGACGACGCGAGGCTACGAGCAGTACTTC; D gene: -; clone size: many; V gene: TRBV3-1; J gene: TRBJ2-7
CDR3 protein: CASSDSRTNSYNEQFF; CDR3 DNA: TGTGCCAGCAGTGACTCAAGGACTAACTCCTACAATGAGCAGTTCTTC; D gene: -; clone size: many; V gene: TRBV6-4; J gene: TRBJ2-1
CDR3 protein: CAWIPGGGETQYF; CDR3 DNA: TGTGCCTGGATTCCCGGGGGCGGGGAGACCCAGTACTTC; D gene: -; clone size: -; V gene: TRBV30; J gene: TRBJ2-5
CDR3 protein: CAWSPRGATYNEQFF; CDR3 DNA: TGTGCCTGGAGTCCCCGTGGGGCGACCTACAATGAGCAGTTCTTC; D gene: -; clone size: few; V gene: TRBV30; J gene: TRBJ2-1
CDR3 protein: CASSLNVYEQYF; CDR3 DNA: TGTGCCAGCAGCTTAAATGTTTACGAGCAGTACTTC; D gene: -; clone size: -; V gene: TRBV7-9; J gene: TRBJ2-7
CDR3 protein: CASSLGRLAGPPDTQYF; CDR3 DNA: TGTGCCAGCAGCTTAGGGCGACTAGCGGGACCCCCAGATACGCAGTATTTT; D gene: TRBD2; clone size: -; V gene: TRBV7-9; J gene: TRBJ2-3
CDR3 protein: CASSYGLAGVYEQFF; CDR3 DNA: TGTGCCAGCAGTTACGGACTAGCGGGAGTGTACGAGCAGTTCTTC; D gene: TRBD2; clone size: many; V gene: TRBV6-2/TRBV6-3; J gene: TRBJ2-1
CDR3 protein: CASSAPGTWGTYEQYF; CDR3 DNA: TGTGCCAGCAGCGCCCCAGGGACTTGGGGGACCTACGAGCAGTACTTC; D gene: -; clone size: many; V gene: TRBV28; J gene: TRBJ2-7
CDR3 protein: CASSTHATNEKLFF; CDR3 DNA: TGTGCCAGCAGCACACATGCAACTAATGAAAAACTGTTTTTT; D gene: -; clone size: many; V gene: TRBV3-1; J gene: TRBJ1-4
CDR3 protein: CASSVVASGYEQYF; CDR3 DNA: TGTGCCAGCAGCGTAGTGGCCAGCGGCTACGAGCAGTACTTC; D gene: -; clone size: few; V gene: TRBV9; J gene: TRBJ2-7
CDR3 protein: CASSEWKLQGTYGYTF; CDR3 DNA: TGTGCCAGCAGTGAGTGGAAATTACAGGGGACCTATGGCTACACCTTC; D gene: TRBD1; clone size: -; V gene: TRBV25-1; J gene: TRBJ1-2
CDR3 protein: CASSRRTYLYNEQFF; CDR3 DNA: TGCGCCAGCAGCCGCCGGACCTACCTTTACAATGAGCAGTTCTTC; D gene: -; clone size: few; V gene: TRBV4-1; J gene: TRBJ2-1
CDR3 protein: CATSPTLNHWKFF; CDR3 DNA: TGTGCCACCTCCCCGACCCTCAACCACTGGAAGTTCTTC; D gene: -; clone size: -; V gene: TRBV25-1; J gene: TRBJ2-1
CDR3 protein: CASSLGRRWTTEAFF; CDR3 DNA: TGTGCCAGCAGTTTAGGCAGGAGATGGACCACTGAAGCTTTCTTT; D gene: -; clone size: many; V gene: TRBV12-3/TRBV12-4; J gene: TRBJ1-1
CDR3 protein: CASSFWGGYSSTDTQYF; CDR3 DNA: TGTGCCAGCAGTTTTTGGGGAGGATACTCTAGCACAGATACGCAGTATTTT; D gene: -; clone size: many; V gene: TRBV28; J gene: TRBJ2-3
CDR3 protein: CSVEPETSGRLYNEQFF; CDR3 DNA: TGCAGCGTTGAACCCGAGACTAGCGGGAGGCTTTACAATGAGCAGTTCTTC; D gene: TRBD2; clone size: -; V gene: TRBV29-1; J gene: TRBJ2-1
CDR3 protein: CASSLAGQTTDTQYF; CDR3 DNA: TGCGCCAGCAGCTTGGCCGGACAGACCACAGATACGCAGTATTTT; D gene: -; clone size: many; V gene: TRBV5-1; J gene: TRBJ2-3
CDR3 protein: CASSPFTGKANYGYTF; CDR3 DNA: TGTGCCAGCAGTCCGTTTACAGGAAAAGCTAACTATGGCTACACCTTC; D gene: -; clone size: many; V gene: TRBV6-1; J gene: TRBJ1-2
CDR3 protein: CASSRRFLVGSYNEQFF; CDR3 DNA: TGTGCCAGCAGCCGTCGTTTTTTGGTAGGCTCCTACAATGAGCAGTTCTTC; D gene: -; clone size: few; V gene: TRBV5-5; J gene: TRBJ2-1
CDR3 protein: CASSLGTGSGQPQHF; CDR3 DNA: TGTGCCAGCAGCTTAGGGACAGGGAGCGGTCAGCCCCAGCATTTT; D gene: TRBD1; clone size: few; V gene: TRBV7-9; J gene: TRBJ1-5